The TCR beta chain described here comes from a study of OX40 agonist ivuxolimab in advanced cancers. This CDR3 region has 15 residues. V dropped 2 bases and J dropped 2 bases, with 13 bases sitting between them. Germline V gene sequence: CDR1 SGHTA, CDR2 FQGNSA. This table comes from immunoSEQ multiplex PCR, and its TCRdb copy is limited to in-frame clones, with some not included. The sample yields about 81,000 clones, more than 70% seen once. V is TRBV7-2 and J is TRBJ2-7; D might be TRBD1 (6 bases). The clonotype was recovered from an adult with an advanced solid tumor such as melanoma, head and neck, liver or kidney cancer. The source material was CD4+ or CD8+ T cells sorted from blood, sampled in a trial of the OX40 agonist ivuxolimab. The CDR3 DNA reads as TGTGCCAGCAGCTTATCCTTGGCAGGGGCCTACGAGCAGTACTTC. Translating it yields CASSLSLAGAYEQYF.